Only one count was recorded for the clone carrying this T cell receptor (beta chain). The authors' processing: Reference gene primer amplification yielded estimated nucleated cell counts. Generated by immunoSEQ multiplex PCR, the TCRdb table keeps only in-frame clones and is missing some. Clonal size and the V and J genes are those of that table, whereas D and trimming came from the DNA. The sample carries roughly 200,000 clones, about 90% recorded once. This record belongs to a study of blood T cell repertoires in COVID-19. V lost 0 bases to trimming and J lost 10 bases, with 16 bases between them. The CDR3 consists of 15 residues. The germline gives CDR1 MNHEY, CDR2 SVGAGI.

This clonotype was sampled from a man aged 18 to 35 with active or convalescent COVID-19. The chain links TRBV6-5 to TRBJ2-1; no firm D call. Sequencing input: peripheral blood. The CDR3: CASSYSDPTLTEQFF. Written as DNA, the CDR3 is TGTGCCAGCAGTTACTCAGATCCTACCCTCACCGAGCAGTTCTTC.